This T cell receptor (beta chain) stems from a study of beta chain features in type 1 diabetes. Overall study context: The patients were much like the healthy donors in age, gender and cell yields. Overall study results and limits: TCRB CDR3s were moderately but significantly shorter in Type 1 diabetes patients in all four CD4+ subsets.

V lost 3 bases, J lost 8 bases, and 13 bases lay in between. CDR3 length: 13 amino acids. Germline CDR1 and CDR2: KGHSH and LQKENI. This clone was observed a few times. No antigen is known for it. Every bit of the isolated RNA underwent reverse transcription, so sequencing read expressed TCRB transcripts. Here immunoSEQ multiplex PCR was the method, and the copy in TCRdb shows in-frame clones only, minus some. The table includes 500,000 to 850,000 clones, roughly 13% detected once. The clonotype originates from a man aged 18 to 29 with type 1 diabetes. Sequenced sample: naive CD4+ T cells from blood. This chain connects TRBV18 to TRBJ1-2, with D unclear. The CDR3 DNA follows: TGTGCCAGCTCACCCGGAGTTGAGGGAGGCTACACCTTC. The encoded protein is CASSPGVEGGYTF. The full variable domain, rest sourced from reference TRBV18 and TRBJ1-2, is NAGVMQNPRHLVRRRGQEARLRCSPMKGHSHVYWYRQLPEEGLKFMVYLQKENIIDESGMPKERFSAEFPKEGPSILRIQQVVRGDSAAYFCASSPGVEGGYTFGSGTRLTVV.